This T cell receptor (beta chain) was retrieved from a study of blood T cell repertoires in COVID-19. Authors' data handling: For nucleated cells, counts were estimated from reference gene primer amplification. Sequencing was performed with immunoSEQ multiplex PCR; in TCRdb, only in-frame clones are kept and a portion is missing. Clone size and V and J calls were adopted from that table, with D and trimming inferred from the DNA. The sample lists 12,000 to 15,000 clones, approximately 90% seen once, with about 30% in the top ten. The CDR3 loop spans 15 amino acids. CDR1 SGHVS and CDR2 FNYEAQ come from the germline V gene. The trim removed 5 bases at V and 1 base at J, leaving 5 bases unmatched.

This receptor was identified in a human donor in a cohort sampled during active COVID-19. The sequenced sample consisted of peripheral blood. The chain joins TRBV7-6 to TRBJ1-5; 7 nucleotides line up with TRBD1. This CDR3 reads CASSSTGESNQPQHF. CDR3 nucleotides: TGTGCCAGCAGCAGTACAGGGGAGAGCAATCAGCCCCAGCATTTT.